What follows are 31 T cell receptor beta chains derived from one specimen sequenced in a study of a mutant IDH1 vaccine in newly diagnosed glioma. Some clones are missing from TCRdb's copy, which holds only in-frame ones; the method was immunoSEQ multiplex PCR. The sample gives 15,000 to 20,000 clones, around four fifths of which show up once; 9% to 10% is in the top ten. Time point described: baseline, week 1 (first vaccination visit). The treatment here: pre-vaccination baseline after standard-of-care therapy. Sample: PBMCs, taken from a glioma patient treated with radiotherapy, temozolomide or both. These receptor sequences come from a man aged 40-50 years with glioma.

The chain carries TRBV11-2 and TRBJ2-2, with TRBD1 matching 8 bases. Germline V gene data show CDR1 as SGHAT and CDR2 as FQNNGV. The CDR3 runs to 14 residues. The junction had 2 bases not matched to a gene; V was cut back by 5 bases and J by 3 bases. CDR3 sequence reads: CASSLTGDTGELFF. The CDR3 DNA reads TGTGCCAGCAGCCTGACAGGGGACACCGGGGAGCTGTTTTTT.

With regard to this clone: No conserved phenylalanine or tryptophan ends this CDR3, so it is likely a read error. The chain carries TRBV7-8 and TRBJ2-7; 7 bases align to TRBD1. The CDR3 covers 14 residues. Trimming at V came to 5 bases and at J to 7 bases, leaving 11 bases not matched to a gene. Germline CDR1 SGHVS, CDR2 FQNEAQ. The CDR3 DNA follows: TGTGCCAGCAGCGCCTACAGGGGCCGCCGGGAGCAGTACTCC. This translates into CASSAYRGRREQYS.

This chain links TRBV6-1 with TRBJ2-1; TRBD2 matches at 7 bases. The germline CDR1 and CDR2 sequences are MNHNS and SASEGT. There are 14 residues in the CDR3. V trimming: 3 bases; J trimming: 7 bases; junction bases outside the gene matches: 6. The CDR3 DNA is TGTGCCAGCAGTGAGTTACTAGCGCCAAATGAGCAGTTCTTC. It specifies CASSELLAPNEQFF.

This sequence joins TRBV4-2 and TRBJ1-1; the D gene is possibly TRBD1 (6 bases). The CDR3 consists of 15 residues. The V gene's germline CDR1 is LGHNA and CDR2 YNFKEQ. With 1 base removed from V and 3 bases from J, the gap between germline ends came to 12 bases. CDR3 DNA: TGTGCCAGCAGCCAAGGAGTAGGGGGTTACACTGAAGCTTTCTTT. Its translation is CASSQGVGGYTEAFF.

The CDR3 nucleotides read TGCGCCAGCAGCGAGGGGCTAGCGGTTGCCAAAAACATTCAGTACTTC. It encodes CASSEGLAVAKNIQYF. The chain carries TRBV5-1 and TRBJ2-4; TRBD2 matches 7 bases. V lost 4 bases to trimming and J lost 1 base; unmatched junction nucleotides: 8. CDR3 length equals 16 residues. CDR1 and CDR2 (germline): SGHRS, YFSETQ.

The CDR3 bases are TGTGCCAGCAGCAAGGACTATTATAGCAATCAGCCCCAGCATTTT. It codes for CASSKDYYSNQPQHF. The chain joins TRBV7-2 to TRBJ1-5, with no clear D. This CDR3 contains 15 residues. In germline, CDR1 is SGHTA, CDR2 FQGNSA. V shed 5 bases and J shed 0 bases, with 11 bases lying between them.

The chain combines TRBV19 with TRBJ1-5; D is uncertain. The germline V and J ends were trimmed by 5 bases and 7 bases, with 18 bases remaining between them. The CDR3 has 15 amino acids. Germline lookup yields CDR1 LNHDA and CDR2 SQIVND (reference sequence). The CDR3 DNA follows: TGTGCCAGTAGTCCCCGGGAGGGTGGCAGCCAGCCCCAGCATTTT. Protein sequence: CASSPREGGSQPQHF.

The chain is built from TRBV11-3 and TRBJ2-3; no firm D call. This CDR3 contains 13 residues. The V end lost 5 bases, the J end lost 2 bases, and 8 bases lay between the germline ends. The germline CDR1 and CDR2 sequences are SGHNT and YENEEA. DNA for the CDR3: TGTGCCAGCAGCCCAAAGGCCACAGATACGCAGTATTTT. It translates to CASSPKATDTQYF.

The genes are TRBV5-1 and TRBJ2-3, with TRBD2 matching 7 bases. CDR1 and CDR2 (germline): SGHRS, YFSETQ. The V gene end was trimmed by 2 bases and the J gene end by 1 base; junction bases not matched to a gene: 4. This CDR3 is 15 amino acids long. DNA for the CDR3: TGCGCCAGCAGCTTAATGACTAGCCGCACAGATACGCAGTATTTT. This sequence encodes CASSLMTSRTDTQYF.

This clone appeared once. In DNA, the CDR3 is TGTGCCAGCAGCGTCACAACTAGCGGGAGGCCCCTCGGGGAGCTGTTTTTT. It is translated as CASSVTTSGRPLGELFF. V and J are TRBV11-2 and TRBJ2-2; 12 positions match TRBD2. Trimming at V came to 5 bases and at J to 7 bases, leaving 11 bases not matched to a gene. Germline V gene data show CDR1 as SGHAT and CDR2 as FQNNGV. The CDR3 runs 17 residues. The complete variable domain, with remaining parts taken from reference TRBV11-2 and TRBJ2-2, reads EAGVAQSPRYKIIEKRQSVAFWCNPISGHATLYWYQQILGQGPKLLIQFQNNGVVDDSQLPKDRFSAERLKGVDSTLKIQPAKLEDSAVYLCASSVTTSGRPLGELFFGEGSRLTVL.

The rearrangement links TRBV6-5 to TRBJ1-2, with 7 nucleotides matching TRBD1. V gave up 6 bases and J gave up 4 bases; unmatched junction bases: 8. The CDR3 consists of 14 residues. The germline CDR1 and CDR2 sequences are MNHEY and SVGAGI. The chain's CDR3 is CASRTGQAIYGYTF. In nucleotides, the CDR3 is TGTGCCAGCAGAACCGGACAGGCGATCTATGGCTACACCTTC.

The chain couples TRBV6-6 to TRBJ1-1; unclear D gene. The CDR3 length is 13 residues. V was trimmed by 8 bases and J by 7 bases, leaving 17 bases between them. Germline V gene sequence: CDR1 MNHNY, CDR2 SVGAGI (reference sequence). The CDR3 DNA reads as TGTGCCAGCGAAGGATTGGGCGGGCATGAAGCTTTCTTT. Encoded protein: CASEGLGGHEAFF.

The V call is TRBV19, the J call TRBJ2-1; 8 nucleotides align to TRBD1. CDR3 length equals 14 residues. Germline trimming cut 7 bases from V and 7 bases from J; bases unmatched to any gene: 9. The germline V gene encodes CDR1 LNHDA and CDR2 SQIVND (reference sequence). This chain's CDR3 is CASNVGQAQNEQFF. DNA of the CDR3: TGTGCCAGTAACGTGGGACAGGCCCAGAATGAGCAGTTCTTC.

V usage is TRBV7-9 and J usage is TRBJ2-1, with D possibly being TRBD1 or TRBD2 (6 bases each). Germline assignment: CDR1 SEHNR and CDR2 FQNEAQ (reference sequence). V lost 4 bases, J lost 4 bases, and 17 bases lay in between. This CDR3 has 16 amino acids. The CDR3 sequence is CASSSNLARGYNEQFF. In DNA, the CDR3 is TGTGCCAGCAGCTCAAACCTAGCGAGGGGGTACAATGAGCAGTTCTTC.

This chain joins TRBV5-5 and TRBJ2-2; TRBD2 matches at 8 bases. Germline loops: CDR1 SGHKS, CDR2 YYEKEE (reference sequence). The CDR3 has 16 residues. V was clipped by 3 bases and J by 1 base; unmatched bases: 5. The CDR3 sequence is CASSSVAGQNTGELFF. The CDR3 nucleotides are TGTGCCAGCAGCTCTGTAGCGGGACAGAACACCGGGGAGCTGTTTTTT.

The CDR3 protein is CASSARTSGSGYNEQFF. The CDR3 coding sequence is TGCGCCAGCAGCGCACGGACTAGCGGGAGCGGGTACAATGAGCAGTTCTTC. The V call is TRBV5-1, the J call TRBJ2-1; 13 positions agree with TRBD2. The trim removed 4 bases at V and 4 bases at J, leaving 8 bases unmatched. The CDR3 runs 17 residues. The germline V gene has CDR1 SGHRS and CDR2 YFSETQ.

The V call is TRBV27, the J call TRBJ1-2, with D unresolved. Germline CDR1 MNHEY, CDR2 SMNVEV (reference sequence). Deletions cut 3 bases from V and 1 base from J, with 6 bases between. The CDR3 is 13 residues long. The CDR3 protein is CASSFQVNYGYTF. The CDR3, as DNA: TGTGCCAGCAGTTTCCAGGTTAACTATGGCTACACCTTC.

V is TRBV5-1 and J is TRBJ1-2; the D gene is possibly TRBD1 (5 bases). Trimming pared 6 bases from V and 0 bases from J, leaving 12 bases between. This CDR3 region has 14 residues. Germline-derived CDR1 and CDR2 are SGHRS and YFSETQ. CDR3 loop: CASKPQGTNYGYTF. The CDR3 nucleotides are TGCGCCAGCAAGCCCCAGGGAACTAACTATGGCTACACCTTC.

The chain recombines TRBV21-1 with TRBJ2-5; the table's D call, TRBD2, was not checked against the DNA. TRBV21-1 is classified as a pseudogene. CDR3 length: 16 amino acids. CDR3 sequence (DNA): TGTGCCAGCAGCCTCCACGGGGGACCGGGACAAGAGACCCAGTACTTC. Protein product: CASSLHGGPGQETQYF.

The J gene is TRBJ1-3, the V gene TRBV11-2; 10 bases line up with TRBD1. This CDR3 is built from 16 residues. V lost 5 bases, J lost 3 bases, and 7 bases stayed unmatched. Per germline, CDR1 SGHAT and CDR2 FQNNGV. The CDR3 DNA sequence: TGTGCCAGCAGCCCCACGACAGGGGGCCTTGGAAACACCATATATTTT. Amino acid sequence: CASSPTTGGLGNTIYF. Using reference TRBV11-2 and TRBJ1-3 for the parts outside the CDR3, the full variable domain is EAGVAQSPRYKIIEKRQSVAFWCNPISGHATLYWYQQILGQGPKLLIQFQNNGVVDDSQLPKDRFSAERLKGVDSTLKIQPAKLEDSAVYLCASSPTTGGLGNTIYFGEGSWLTVV.

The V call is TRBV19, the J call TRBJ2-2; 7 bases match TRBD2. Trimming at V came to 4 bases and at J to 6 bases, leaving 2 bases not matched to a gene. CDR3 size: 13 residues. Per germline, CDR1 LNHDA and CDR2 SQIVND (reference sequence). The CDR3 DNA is TGTGCCAGTAGTACTCGGGGGGCCGGGGAGCTGTTTTTT. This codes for CASSTRGAGELFF.

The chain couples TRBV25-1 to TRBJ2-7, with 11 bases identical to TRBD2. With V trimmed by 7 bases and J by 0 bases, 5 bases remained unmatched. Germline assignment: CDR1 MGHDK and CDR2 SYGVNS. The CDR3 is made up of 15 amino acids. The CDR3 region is CASTSGRTVSYEQYF. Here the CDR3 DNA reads TGTGCCAGCACTAGCGGGAGGACAGTCTCCTACGAGCAGTACTTC.

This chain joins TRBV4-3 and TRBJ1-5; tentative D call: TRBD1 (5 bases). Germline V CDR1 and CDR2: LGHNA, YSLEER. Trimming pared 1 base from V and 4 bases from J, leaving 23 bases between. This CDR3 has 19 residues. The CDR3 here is CASSQGVDIREVRNQPQHF. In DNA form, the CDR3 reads TGCGCCAGCAGCCAAGGGGTGGACATCAGGGAGGTAAGGAATCAGCCCCAGCATTTT.

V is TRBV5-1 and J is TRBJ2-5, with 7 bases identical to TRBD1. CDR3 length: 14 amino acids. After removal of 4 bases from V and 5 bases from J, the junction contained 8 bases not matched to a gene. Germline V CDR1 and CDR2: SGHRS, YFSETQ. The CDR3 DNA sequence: TGCGCCAGCAGCCTAGGACAGGATTTGGAGACCCAGTACTTC. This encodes CASSLGQDLETQYF.

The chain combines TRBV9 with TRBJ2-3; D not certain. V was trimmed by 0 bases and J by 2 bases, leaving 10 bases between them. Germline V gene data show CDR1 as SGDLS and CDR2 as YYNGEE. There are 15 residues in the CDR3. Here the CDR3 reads CASSVDRPDTDTQYF. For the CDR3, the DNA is TGTGCCAGCAGCGTAGACAGACCCGACACAGATACGCAGTATTTT.

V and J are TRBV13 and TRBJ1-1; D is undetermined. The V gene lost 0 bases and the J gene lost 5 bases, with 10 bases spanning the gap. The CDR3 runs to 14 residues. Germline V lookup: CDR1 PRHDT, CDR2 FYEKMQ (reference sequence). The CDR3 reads CASSLGGRETEAFF. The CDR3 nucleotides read TGTGCCAGCAGCTTAGGAGGGAGGGAAACTGAAGCTTTCTTT.

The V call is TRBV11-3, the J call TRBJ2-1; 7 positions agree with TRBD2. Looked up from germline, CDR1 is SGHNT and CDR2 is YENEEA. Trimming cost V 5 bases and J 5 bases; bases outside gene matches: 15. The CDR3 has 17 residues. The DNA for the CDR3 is TGTGCCAGCAGCACTCGAGCGAGTCAGCGGGGTGACAATGAGCAGTTCTTC. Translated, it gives CASSTRASQRGDNEQFF.

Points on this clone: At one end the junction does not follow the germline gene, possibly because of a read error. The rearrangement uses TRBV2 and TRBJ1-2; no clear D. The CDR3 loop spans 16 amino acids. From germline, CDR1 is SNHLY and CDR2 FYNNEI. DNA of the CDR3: TGTGCCAGCCGAGATAGTGGAGGGCCTTCTAACTATGGCCACACCTTC. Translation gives CASRDSGGPSNYGHTF.

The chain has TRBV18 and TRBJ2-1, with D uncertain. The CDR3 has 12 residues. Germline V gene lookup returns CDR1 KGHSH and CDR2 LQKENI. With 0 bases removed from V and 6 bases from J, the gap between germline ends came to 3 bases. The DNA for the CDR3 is TGTGCCAGCTCACCACCGCTCAATGAGCAGTTCTTC. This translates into CASSPPLNEQFF.

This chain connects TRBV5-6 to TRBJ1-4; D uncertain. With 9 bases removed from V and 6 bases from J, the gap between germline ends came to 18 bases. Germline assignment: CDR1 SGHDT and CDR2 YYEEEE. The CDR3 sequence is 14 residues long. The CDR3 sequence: CATRPWNGDEKLFF. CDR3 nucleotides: TGTGCCACCCGACCGTGGAACGGGGATGAAAAACTGTTTTTT.

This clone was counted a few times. The CDR3 loop reads CASREGQGTTGELFF. The CDR3, as DNA: TGTGCCAGCAGGGAGGGTCAGGGGACCACCGGGGAGCTGTTTTTT. The chain combines TRBV27 with TRBJ2-2; either TRBD1 or TRBD2 may supply D (6 bases each). This CDR3 is built from 15 residues. Trimming left V 6 bases short and J 4 bases short, with 15 bases between. The germline V gene has CDR1 MNHEY and CDR2 SMNVEV (reference sequence).